This paragraph covers one TCR beta chain sequence. No antigen is known for it. The data derive from a study of T cell responses to AZD1222 COVID-19 vaccine. TCRdb keeps only in-frame clones here, not all; method: immunoSEQ multiplex PCR. This table holds 180,000 or so clones, more than 70% found once. Overall study results and limits: With dominance at 160-218 and 743-854, vaccine-associated CD4 TCRs spanned spike. Compared with day 0, the breadth and depth of the Spike-specific TCR repertoire rose significantly after two doses of AZD1222. Donor demographics were predominantly white British with a female majority; clonal diversity may be underestimated.

Recipients boosted at about 4 weeks or about 12 weeks are pooled. This CDR3 region has 13 residues. Trimming left V 1 base short and J 2 bases short, with 5 bases between. CDR1 is SGHNT, CDR2 YENEEA, per germline. The rearrangement uses TRBV11-3 and TRBJ1-1; D remains unclear. This receptor was taken from an adult who received the AZD1222 COVID-19 vaccine. Sequenced material: peripheral blood, taken 28 days after the second AZD1222 dose. The CDR3 DNA reads TGTGCCAGCAGCTTAGCAGCAAACACTGAAGCTTTCTTT. Translating it yields CASSLAANTEAFF.